The present entry profiles one T cell receptor (beta chain) with its context. Its specificity is not known. TCRdb reanalyzed the 5' RACE reads and collapses them to one entry per CDR3 protein, without DNA. The sample data list roughly 390,000 distinct CDR3 sequences. These data come from a study of T cells expressing NK-cell markers. Study-wide findings and caveats: In several donors, dominant clonotypes made up about 25-65% of CD3+CD56-NKG2C+ cells.

CDR1 is SGHRS and CDR2 is YFSETQ in the germline V gene. This CDR3 comprises 15 residues. Sequences were obtained from blood T cells: a sorted CD56 or NKG2C T cell subset, CD4+ or CD8+ T cells, or bulk PBMC T cells (not recorded which). The sequence was obtained from a man aged 18 to 69 in good health. This chain joins TRBV5-1 and TRBJ2-7; TCRdb reports TRBD2, a call that lacks DNA to check it against. This CDR3 is CASSLSGRGRNEQYF. Using reference TRBV5-1 and TRBJ2-7 for the parts outside the CDR3, the full variable domain is KAGVTQTPRYLIKTRGQQVTLSCSPISGHRSVSWYQQTPGQGLQFLFEYFSETQRNKGNFPGRFSGRQFSNSRSEMNVSTLELGDSALYLCASSLSGRGRNEQYFGPGTRLTVT.